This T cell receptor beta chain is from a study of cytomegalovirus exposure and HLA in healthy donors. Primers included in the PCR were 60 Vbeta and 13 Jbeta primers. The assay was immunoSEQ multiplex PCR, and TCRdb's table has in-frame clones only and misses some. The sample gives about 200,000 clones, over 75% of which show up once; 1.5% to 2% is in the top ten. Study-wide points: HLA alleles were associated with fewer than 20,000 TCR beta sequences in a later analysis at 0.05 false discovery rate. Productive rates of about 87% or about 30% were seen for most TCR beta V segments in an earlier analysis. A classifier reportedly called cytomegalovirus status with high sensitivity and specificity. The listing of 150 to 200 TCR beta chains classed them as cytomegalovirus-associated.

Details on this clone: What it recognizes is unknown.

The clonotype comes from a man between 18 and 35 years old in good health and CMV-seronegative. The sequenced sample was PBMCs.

The CDR3 bases are TGTGCCAGCAGCGCGAGGCGGGAGGGCCTCGAGCAGTACTTC. This translates into CASSARREGLEQYF. The rearrangement joins TRBV7-2 to TRBJ2-7; 9 nucleotides align to TRBD2. The CDR3 runs 14 residues. V lost 5 bases, J lost 6 bases, and 8 bases stayed unmatched. Germline V gene data show CDR1 as SGHTA and CDR2 as FQGNSA. Complete variable domain (other parts from reference TRBV7-2 and TRBJ2-7): GAGVSQSPSNKVTEKGKDVELRCDPISGHTALYWYRQSLGQGLEFLIYFQGNSAPDKSGLPSDRFSAERTGGSVSTLTIQRTQQEDSAVYLCASSARREGLEQYFGPGTRLTVT.